This TCR beta chain was identified in a study of blood T cells in healthy people across ages. Study-level results: Nothing was known about donor CMV status, and this possibly confounded expanded clonotype changes. Greater diversity and more naive CD4+ cells were seen in long-lived donors than in aged donors.

Per-sample yields of isolated PBMCs were at least 6 million. A J-beta primer mix and a sample-barcoded 5' primer were used in a second PCR of about 6 to 12 cycles. Via MiXCR, TCRdb re-called the 5' RACE reads, giving one row per CDR3 protein. The table has roughly 1.5 million distinct CDR3 sequences, approximately 42% seen once. In this sample, this clonotype turned up a few times. Its target is not known. This CDR3 is 13 amino acids long. Germline values: CDR1 MNHNY, CDR2 SVGAGI (reference sequence). V was trimmed by 5 bases and J by 8 bases, leaving 12 bases between them. This rearrangement joins TRBV6-6 to TRBJ1-4; D not certain. The sequence derives from a woman younger than 30 in good health. Sequencing was done on a sample of blood. This CDR3 is CASSAAGKEKLFF. For the CDR3, the DNA is TGTGCCAGCAGTGCGGCGGGAAAGGAAAAACTGTTTTTT.